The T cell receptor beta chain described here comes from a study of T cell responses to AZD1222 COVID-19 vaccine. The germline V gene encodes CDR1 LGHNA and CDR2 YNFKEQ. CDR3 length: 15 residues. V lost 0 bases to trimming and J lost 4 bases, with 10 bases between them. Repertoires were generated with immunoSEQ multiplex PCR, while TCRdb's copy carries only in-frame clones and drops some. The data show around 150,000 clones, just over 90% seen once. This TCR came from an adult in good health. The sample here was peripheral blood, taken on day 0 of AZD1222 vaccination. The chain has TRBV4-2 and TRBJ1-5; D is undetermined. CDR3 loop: CASSQEETLNQPQHF. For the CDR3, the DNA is TGTGCCAGCAGCCAAGAAGAGACTCTTAATCAGCCCCAGCATTTT.